The rows below give T cell receptor beta chains drawn from one sample of a study of T cells expressing NK-cell markers. TCRdb derives one entry per CDR3 protein from the 5' RACE reads, leaving out DNA. The table for this sample gives about 260,000 distinct CDR3 sequences. The source material was blood T cells: a sorted CD56 or NKG2C T cell subset, CD4+ or CD8+ T cells, or bulk PBMC T cells (not recorded which). These receptors came from a woman between 18 and 69 years old in good health. The CDR3 runs from the conserved cysteine through the conserved F or W.

j_call | v_call | cdr3_aa
TRBJ1-5 | TRBV20-1 | CSARESRTGVSNQPQHF
TRBJ2-2 | TRBV11-2 | CASSGWTGRNTGELFF
TRBJ2-1 | TRBV5-4 | CASSPRMGREQFF
TRBJ2-5 | TRBV4-3 | CASSQEGTPQETQYF
TRBJ1-2 | TRBV7-9 | CASSQVGADYGYTF
TRBJ2-1 | TRBV5-1 | CASSIRQGGNEQFF
TRBJ1-6 | TRBV5-1 | CASSTSGGRYSPLHF
TRBJ2-3 | TRBV7-8 | CASSFRGQGTDTQYF
TRBJ1-2 | TRBV6-6 | CASSDGGGYGYTF
TRBJ2-1 | TRBV14 | CASSPKGSGQFF
TRBJ2-3 | TRBV7-2 | CASSSPLAGRTDTQYF
TRBJ2-2 | TRBV5-5 | CASSLFAGAFAGELFF
TRBJ1-3 | TRBV5-5 | CASSLVVNRDGNTIYF